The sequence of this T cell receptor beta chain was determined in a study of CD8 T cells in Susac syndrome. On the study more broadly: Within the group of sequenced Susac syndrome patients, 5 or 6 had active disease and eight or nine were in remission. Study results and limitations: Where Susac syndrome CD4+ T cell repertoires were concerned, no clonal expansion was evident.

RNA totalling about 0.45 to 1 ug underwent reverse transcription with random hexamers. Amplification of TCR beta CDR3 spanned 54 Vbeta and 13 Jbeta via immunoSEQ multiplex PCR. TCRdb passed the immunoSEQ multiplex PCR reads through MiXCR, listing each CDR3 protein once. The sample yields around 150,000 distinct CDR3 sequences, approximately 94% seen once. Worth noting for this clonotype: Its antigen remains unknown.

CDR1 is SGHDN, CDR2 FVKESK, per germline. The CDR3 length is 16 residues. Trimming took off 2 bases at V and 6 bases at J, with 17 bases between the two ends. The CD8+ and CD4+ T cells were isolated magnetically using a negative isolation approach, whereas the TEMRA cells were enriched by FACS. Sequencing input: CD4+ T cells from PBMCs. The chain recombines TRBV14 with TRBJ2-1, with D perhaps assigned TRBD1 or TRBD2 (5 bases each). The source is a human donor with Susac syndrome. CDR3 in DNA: TGTGCCAGCAGCCAATTTATCGGGGCGGGTATCAATGAGCAGTTCTTC. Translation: CASSQFIGAGINEQFF.